This TCR beta chain was retrieved from a study of blood T cell repertoires in COVID-19. The CDR3 totals 15 residues. Germline CDR1 MNHEY, CDR2 SVGAGI. The ends were cut back, 0 bases at V and 4 bases at J, with 10 bases in the middle. Repertoires were generated with immunoSEQ multiplex PCR, while TCRdb's copy carries only in-frame clones and drops some. Among 200,000 to 250,000 clones listed, about 86% were seen once. This TCR came from a man between 60 and 75 years old with acute or convalescent COVID-19. The chain uses TRBV6-5 and TRBJ2-1; D possibly corresponds to TRBD2 (5 bases). Sequenced material: peripheral blood. The CDR3 is CASSYSGLTYNEQFF. In DNA form, the CDR3 reads TGTGCCAGCAGTTACTCCGGACTTACATACAATGAGCAGTTCTTC.